Below are 20 T cell receptor beta chains sequenced from a single sample in a study of control samples from healthy donors and cancer patients. This table comes from immunoSEQ multiplex PCR, and its TCRdb copy is limited to in-frame clones, with some not included. The sample includes 100,000 to 150,000 clones, roughly 92% of them seen just once. Source material: blood. The receptors here all came from a man younger than 30 in good health.

The CDR3 reads CASSSSGGVQETQYF. CDR3 DNA: TGTGCCAGCAGTTCCTCCGGGGGGGTCCAAGAGACCCAGTACTTC. The chain joins TRBV6-5 to TRBJ2-5; 8 positions agree with TRBD2. Germline V gene data show CDR1 as MNHEY and CDR2 as SVGAGI. CDR3 length: 15 residues. J was trimmed by 1 base and V by 4 bases; bases with no gene match: 5.

The chain is built from TRBV27 and TRBJ2-1, with TRBD1 matching over 7 bases. V was clipped by 6 bases and J by 4 bases; unmatched bases: 9. From germline, CDR1 is MNHEY and CDR2 SMNVEV (reference sequence). The CDR3 runs to 15 residues. CDR3 region: CASRLDRAEYNEQFF. The CDR3 DNA reads TGTGCCAGCAGATTAGACAGGGCTGAGTACAATGAGCAGTTCTTC.

V gene TRBV29-1 combines with J gene TRBJ1-2; no clear D. Trimming took 8 bases from V and 2 from J, leaving 9 bases between them. The CDR3 runs to 11 residues. Per germline, CDR1 SQVTM and CDR2 ANQGSEA. CDR3: CSLRQNYGYTF. The CDR3 DNA reads as TGCAGCCTGAGGCAAAACTATGGCTACACCTTC.

The chain has TRBV6-2 or TRBV6-3 and TRBJ1-2; unclear D gene. Trimming removed 5 bases at V and 3 bases at J, with 19 bases between. The germline gives CDR1 MNHEY, CDR2 SVGEGT. The CDR3 is 16 residues long. Here the CDR3 DNA reads TGTGCCAGCAGTACTGCTCGAGAGGGTGTTTACTATGGCTACACCTTC. Amino acid sequence: CASSTAREGVYYGYTF.

This chain connects TRBV18 to TRBJ2-3; 9 nucleotides line up with TRBD2. The ends lost 0 bases at V and 3 bases at J; junction bases unmatched: 13. The germline gives CDR1 KGHSH, CDR2 LQKENI. CDR3 length equals 19 residues. The CDR3 region has the DNA TGTGCCAGCTCACCACCGTGGGGGTCCCGCGGGGGGGCGACAGATACGCAGTATTTT. This encodes CASSPPWGSRGGATDTQYF.

The chain combines TRBV4-2 with TRBJ1-1; 10 bases align to TRBD1. With 0 bases clipped from V and 12 bases from J, the junction kept 7 bases outside the gene matches. The CDR3 has 14 residues. The germline V gene has CDR1 LGHNA and CDR2 YNFKEQ. The CDR3: CASSQDPGQGNTFF. The CDR3 nucleotides are TGTGCCAGCAGCCAAGATCCGGGACAGGGGAATACTTTCTTT.

This clone has only a few counts. V and J are TRBV2 and TRBJ1-5; D ambiguous. There are 13 residues in the CDR3. Trimming took off 6 bases at V and 4 bases at J, with 10 bases between the two ends. Per germline, CDR1 SNHLY and CDR2 FYNNEI. CDR3 loop: CASRGFGNQPQHF. CDR3 nucleotides: TGTGCCAGCAGAGGGTTCGGTAATCAGCCCCAGCATTTT.

This clone was counted once. The chain has TRBV2 and TRBJ2-1, with 11 bases identical to TRBD2. The V gene's germline CDR1 is SNHLY and CDR2 FYNNEI. The CDR3 spans 14 residues. Trimming cost V 2 bases and J 8 bases; bases outside gene matches: 2. The CDR3 sequence: CASSELAGGDEQFF. The DNA of the CDR3 is TGTGCCAGCAGTGAACTAGCGGGGGGTGATGAGCAGTTCTTC.

The rearrangement uses TRBV27 and TRBJ1-1; no reliable D call. Deletions cut 5 bases from V and 1 base from J, with 23 bases between. This CDR3 comprises 18 residues. Germline values: CDR1 MNHEY, CDR2 SMNVEV (reference sequence). CDR3: CASSTRSFYEKQNTEAFF. In nucleotides, the CDR3 is TGTGCCAGCAGTACCCGTTCCTTCTACGAGAAGCAGAACACTGAAGCTTTCTTT.

Remarks on this clone: It is unclear where the CDR3 begins or ends on the DNA, so no DNA is shown, and the CDR3 is as TCRdb lists it. The CDR3 sequence: CASSFGPGAVF. J is TRBJ1-2 and V is TRBV27. CDR1 is MNHEY, CDR2 SMNVEV, per germline (reference sequence). The CDR3 is 11 amino acids long, termini counted.

The CDR3 spells CASSPAGRYNEQFF. CDR3 nucleotides: TGCGCCAGCAGCCCCGCCGGACGTTACAATGAGCAGTTCTTC. This chain connects TRBV5-1 to TRBJ2-1; D remains unclear. Germline loops: CDR1 SGHRS, CDR2 YFSETQ. The CDR3 spans 14 residues. Trimming left V 4 bases short and J 4 bases short, with 12 bases between.

The genes are TRBV6-5 and TRBJ2-2, with 9 nucleotides matching TRBD2. With 0 bases clipped from V and 9 bases from J, the junction kept 5 bases outside the gene matches. From germline, CDR1 is MNHEY and CDR2 SVGAGI. The CDR3 sequence is 15 residues long. The CDR3 spells CASSYSRRGGRELFF. The CDR3 coding sequence is TGTGCCAGCAGTTACTCTAGGCGGGGGGGCCGGGAGCTGTTTTTT.

The chain links TRBV14 to TRBJ2-7, with a weak D call TRBD2 (6 bases). Germline-derived CDR1 and CDR2 are SGHDN and FVKESK. The CDR3 covers 17 residues. Trimming removed 0 bases from V and 0 bases from J, with 15 bases in between. The CDR3 loop reads CASSQDRGGLSSYEQYF. The CDR3, as DNA: TGTGCCAGCAGCCAAGATCGGGGCGGACTAAGCTCCTACGAGCAGTACTTC.

The CDR3 reads CASSARGGYNTGELFF. DNA of the CDR3: TGTGCCAGCAGCGCGAGGGGAGGGTACAACACCGGGGAGCTGTTTTTT. This chain links TRBV9 with TRBJ2-2; 7 bases map to TRBD2. The germline V gene encodes CDR1 SGDLS and CDR2 YYNGEE. This CDR3 comprises 16 residues. The trim removed 3 bases at V and 2 bases at J, leaving 7 bases unmatched.

This chain uses TRBV19 with TRBJ2-5; D may correspond to TRBD1 or TRBD2 (5 bases each). V shed 8 bases and J shed 2 bases, with 9 bases lying between them. CDR3 size: 12 residues. Germline V gene sequence: CDR1 LNHDA, CDR2 SQIVND (reference sequence). Here the CDR3 reads CASSGRQETQYF. CDR3 coding DNA: TGTGCCAGTTCGGGGCGACAAGAGACCCAGTACTTC.

The V gene is TRBV5-1, the J gene TRBJ2-7, with D perhaps matching TRBD2 (6 bases). The ends were cut back, 7 bases at V and 6 bases at J, with 14 bases in the middle. Looked up from germline, CDR1 is SGHRS and CDR2 is YFSETQ. This CDR3 has 12 residues. CDR3 in amino acids: CASGEETAEQYF. The DNA of the CDR3 is TGCGCCAGCGGGGAGGAGACGGCCGAGCAGTACTTC.

The rearrangement links TRBV5-1 to TRBJ1-4, with D tentatively TRBD1 (5 bases). The CDR3 is 15 residues long. V dropped 2 bases and J dropped 7 bases, with 15 bases sitting between them. Per the germline V gene, CDR1 is SGHRS and CDR2 is YFSETQ. For the CDR3, the DNA is TGCGCCAGCAGCTTATCAGGGACTTCTACTGAAAAACTGTTTTTT. This codes for CASSLSGTSTEKLFF.

This chain links TRBV10-2 with TRBJ1-2; D possibly corresponds to TRBD1 (6 bases). V lost 5 bases and J lost 3, with 13 bases in between. CDR1 and CDR2 from the germline V gene are WSHSY and SAAADI. This CDR3 has 14 residues. DNA of the CDR3: TGCGCCAGCAGTCCGGTGGGGGCTCACTATGGCTACACCTTC. It translates to CASSPVGAHYGYTF.

The V and J genes are TRBV2 and TRBJ2-3, with 8 bases identical to TRBD2. Germline V CDR1 and CDR2: SNHLY, FYNNEI. V was pared by 5 bases and J by 4 bases, with 5 bases of the junction left unmatched. The CDR3 extends over 14 amino acids. The CDR3 spells CASSLGLGADTQYF. CDR3 in DNA: TGTGCCAGCAGTCTGGGACTAGGAGCAGATACGCAGTATTTT.

The rearrangement joins TRBV7-9 to TRBJ1-3, with D perhaps matching TRBD1 (6 bases). The CDR3 has 16 amino acids. Germline CDR1 and CDR2: SEHNR and FQNEAQ (reference sequence). The V end lost 3 bases, the J end lost 4 bases, and 16 bases lay between the germline ends. The chain's CDR3 is CASSLLATGSGNTIYF. The CDR3 DNA sequence: TGTGCCAGCAGCTTGTTAGCTACAGGGTCAGGAAACACCATATATTTT.